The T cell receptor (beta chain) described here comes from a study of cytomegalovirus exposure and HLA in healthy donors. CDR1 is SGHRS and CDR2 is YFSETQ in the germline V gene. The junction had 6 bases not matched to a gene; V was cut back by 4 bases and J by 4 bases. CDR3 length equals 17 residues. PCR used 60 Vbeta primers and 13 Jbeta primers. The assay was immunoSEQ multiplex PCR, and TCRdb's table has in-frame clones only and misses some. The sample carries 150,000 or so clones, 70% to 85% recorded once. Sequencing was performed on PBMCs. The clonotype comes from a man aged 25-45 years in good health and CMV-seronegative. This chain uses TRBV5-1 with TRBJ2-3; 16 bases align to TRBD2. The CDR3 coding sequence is TGCGCCAGCAGCACCGGGACTAGCGGGGGGGCCGCAGATACGCAGTATTTT. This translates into CASSTGTSGGAADTQYF.